This T cell receptor beta chain came from a study of shared clonotypes between healthy human individuals. Whole-study results and caveats: Only blood underwent sampling, and tissue repertoires likely differ. Larger estimated richness was generally seen in naive subsets than in memory subsets. Across a few donors, naive CD4 shared about 5%, naive CD8 more than 3%, memory CD4 over 2%, memory CD8 over 0.3%.

The CDR3 is 11 residues long. Germline CDR1 reads DFQATT; CDR2 reads SNEGSKA (reference sequence). Between the trimmed V and J ends, which lost 0 bases and 7 bases, there was a span of 3 bases. Several immunoSEQ plates held equal portions of the genomic DNA taken from each subset. Produced via immunoSEQ multiplex PCR; TCRdb's table is partial and in-frame only. The sample contains 2.3 million or so clones, about 92% of which appear only once. Concerning this clone: Its specificity is not known. Other DNA sequences in the sample encode the same CDR3.

V is TRBV20-1 and J is TRBJ2-2; no clear D gene. This sequence originates from a man in his late teens or twenties in good health. Some clones in this sample may be carry-over from other donors' samples. The material sequenced was naive CD4+ T cells from PBMCs. As for subset: CD45RA+ positively selected. The CDR3 coding sequence is TGCAGTGCTAGAGATGTCGGGGAGCTGTTTTTT. This codes for CSARDVGELFF.